The text below deals with one T cell receptor beta chain. These data are taken from a study of blood T cell repertoires in COVID-19. At the level of the study: Specimens from acute and convalescent COVID-19 originated in the United States, Italy and Spain. The cDNA or gDNA used as material had been derived from T cells, B-cell-depleted T cells, or PBMCs.

V gave up 4 bases and J gave up 1 base, with 11 bases separating them. The CDR3 totals 14 residues. The germline CDR1 and CDR2 sequences are SGHRS and YFSETQ. The authors' processing: Amplification of reference gene primers provided the estimated nucleated cell counts. Data came from immunoSEQ multiplex PCR; TCRdb stores just in-frame clones and leaves some out. D and trimming come from the DNA, and the V and J calls and clone size come from that table. The repertoire holds under 200,000 clones, with around 86% as singletons. The chain joins TRBV5-1 to TRBJ1-1; tentative D call: TRBD1 (5 bases). The sequencing input was peripheral blood. This TCR derives from a woman of 80 years or more in a cohort sampled during active or convalescent COVID-19. The CDR3 is CASSADSSNTEAFF. The CDR3 DNA reads TGCGCCAGCAGCGCAGACAGTTCGAACACTGAAGCTTTCTTT. The full variable domain, in which reference TRBV5-1 and TRBJ1-1 provide the parts outside the CDR3, is KAGVTQTPRYLIKTRGQQVTLSCSPISGHRSVSWYQQTPGQGLQFLFEYFSETQRNKGNFPGRFSGRQFSNSRSEMNVSTLELGDSALYLCASSADSSNTEAFFGQGTRLTVV.